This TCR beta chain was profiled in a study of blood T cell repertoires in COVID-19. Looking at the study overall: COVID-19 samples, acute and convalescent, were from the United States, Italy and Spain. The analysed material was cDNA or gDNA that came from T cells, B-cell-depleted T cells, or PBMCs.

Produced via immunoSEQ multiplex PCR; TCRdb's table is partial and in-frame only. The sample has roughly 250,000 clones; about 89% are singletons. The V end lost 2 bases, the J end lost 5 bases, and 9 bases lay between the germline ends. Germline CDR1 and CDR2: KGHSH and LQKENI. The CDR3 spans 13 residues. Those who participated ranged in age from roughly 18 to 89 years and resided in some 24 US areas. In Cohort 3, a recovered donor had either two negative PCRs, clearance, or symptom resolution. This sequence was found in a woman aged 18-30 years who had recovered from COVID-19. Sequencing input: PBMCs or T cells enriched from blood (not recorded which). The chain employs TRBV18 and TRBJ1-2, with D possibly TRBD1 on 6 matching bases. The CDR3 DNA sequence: TGTGCCAGCTCACCATTGGGGGCTTATGGCTACACCTTC. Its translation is CASSPLGAYGYTF.